Listed below are T cell receptor beta chains from one sample, sequenced in a study of blood T cell repertoires in COVID-19. Method: immunoSEQ multiplex PCR; TCRdb's copy keeps in-frame clones and lacks some. The data contain roughly 410,000 clones, roughly 90% of them singletons. The sequenced material came from peripheral blood. These receptors were obtained from a woman in her forties with COVID-19, enrolled during active disease. CDR3s include the opening cysteine and the closing phenylalanine or tryptophan. Fields, in order: J gene, clone size, V gene, D gene, CDR3 protein, CDR3 DNA. A D gene is named only where the DNA matches it firmly. Not every row has a clone size; where given, it reads once, few, many or a size class.

TRBJ2-1 NA TRBV7-3 NA CASSPQGSYNEQFF TGTGCCAGCAGCCCTCAGGGTTCCTACAATGAGCAGTTCTTC
TRBJ1-6 NA TRBV19 TRBD1 CASRTGASPLHF TGTGCCAGTAGGACAGGGGCTTCACCCCTCCACTTT
TRBJ2-2 NA TRBV11-3 NA CASSLGGPPGGPNTGELFF TGTGCCAGCAGCTTAGGGGGGCCCCCAGGGGGGCCTAACACCGGGGAGCTGTTTTTT
TRBJ1-5 NA TRBV28 TRBD1 CASSLPGQGGSQPQHF TGTGCCAGCAGTTTACCCGGACAGGGAGGGAGTCAGCCCCAGCATTTT
TRBJ2-2 NA TRBV29-1 NA CSVGRTPNTGELFF TGCAGCGTTGGAAGGACACCCAACACCGGGGAGCTGTTTTTT
TRBJ1-2 NA TRBV27 NA CASSAQGINGYTF TGTGCCAGCAGTGCACAGGGTATAAATGGCTACACCTTC
TRBJ1-2 once TRBV5-4 NA CASSLVGGTNYGYTF TGTGCCAGCAGCTTGGTGGGCGGGACTAACTATGGCTACACCTTC
TRBJ1-4 NA TRBV20-1 NA CSALRGAKLFF TGCAGTGCCCTGCGGGGGGCGAAACTGTTTTTT
TRBJ1-1 NA TRBV7-2 NA CASSLVSARQGEAFF TGTGCCAGCAGCTTAGTGTCAGCGCGGCAGGGAGAAGCTTTCTTT
TRBJ2-2 NA TRBV18 NA CASFPGPSIGELFF TGTGCCAGCTTCCCTGGGCCCAGCATCGGGGAGCTGTTTTTT
TRBJ1-2 NA TRBV12-3/TRBV12-4 NA CASSLDRSGYTF TGTGCCAGCAGTCTTGACAGGAGTGGCTACACCTTC
TRBJ1-1 NA TRBV5-1 TRBD1 CASSPGQGGGPEAFF TGCGCCAGCAGCCCCGGACAGGGAGGGGGCCCTGAAGCTTTCTTT
TRBJ1-5 few TRBV12-2 NA CASRSGLEDQPQHF TGTGCAAGTCGCTCCGGACTGGAGGATCAGCCCCAGCATTTT
TRBJ2-3 NA TRBV7-9 TRBD2 CASSPRRGAGDTQYF TGTGCCAGCAGCCCCCGGCGGGGGGCCGGAGATACGCAGTATTTT
TRBJ1-5 few TRBV2 NA CASSGGNQPQHF TGTGCCAGCAGTGGAGGCAATCAGCCCCAGCATTTT
TRBJ2-7 NA TRBV14 NA CASSLRDSYEQYF TGTGCCAGCAGCCTCCGGGACTCATACGAGCAGTACTTC
TRBJ2-2 NA TRBV9 NA CASSPGGAQSGELFF TGTGCCAGCAGCCCCGGAGGCGCCCAATCCGGGGAGCTGTTTTTT
TRBJ2-7 once TRBV7-9 TRBD1 CASSSPGTGSYEQYF TGTGCCAGCAGCTCTCCCGGGACAGGATCCTACGAGCAGTACTTC
TRBJ2-7 NA TRBV3-1/TRBV3-2 TRBD2 CASSPRFLGLAGGHYEQYF TGTGCCAGCAGCCCCCGCTTTTTAGGACTAGCGGGAGGCCACTACGAGCAGTACTTC
TRBJ1-5 NA TRBV5-4 NA CASSLDRAAQHF TGTGCCAGCAGCTTGGACAGGGCAGCCCAGCATTTT
TRBJ1-3 once TRBV7-2 NA CASSLGVGVTGNTIYF TGTGCCAGCAGCTTAGGGGTAGGGGTTACTGGAAACACCATATATTTT
TRBJ1-2 NA TRBV25-1 TRBD1 CASSELGTVGYGYTF TGTGCCAGCAGTGAGCTTGGGACAGTAGGCTATGGCTACACCTTC
TRBJ2-3 NA TRBV9 TRBD2 CASSVGLARTSGFADTQYF TGTGCCAGCAGCGTCGGGTTGGCTAGGACTAGCGGGTTCGCAGATACGCAGTATTTT
TRBJ1-1 NA TRBV7-2 NA CASSLAQGHLMNTEAFF TGTGCCAGCAGCTTAGCGCAAGGACACCTAATGAACACTGAAGCTTTCTTT
TRBJ1-4 NA TRBV20-1 NA CSASRGAGTNEKLFF TGCAGTGCTAGTCGGGGGGCTGGAACTAATGAAAAACTGTTTTTT
TRBJ1-2 NA TRBV7-2 NA CASSLNWHPRSYGYTF TGTGCCAGCAGCTTAAATTGGCACCCACGGAGCTATGGCTACACCTTC
TRBJ1-1 NA TRBV5-1 NA CASSLQGEAFF TGCGCCAGCAGTTTACAGGGCGAAGCTTTCTTT